This TCR beta chain was captured in a study of blood T cell repertoires in COVID-19. Study details: From T cells, B-cell-depleted T cells, or PBMCs came the material, which was cDNA or gDNA.

Using immunoSEQ multiplex PCR, the repertoire was profiled, and TCRdb retains in-frame clones only, with some absent. The profile shows roughly 220,000 clones, approximately 84% of them singletons. Participants, about 18 to 95 years old, spanned under 25 US areas. Assignments of participants to cohorts depended upon their own reported clinical history. Recovered status in Cohort 3 required two negative PCRs, clearance, or symptom resolution. The CDR3 totals 13 residues. Trimming removed 4 bases from V and 6 bases from J; junction bases left unmatched: 3. Per germline, CDR1 MNHEY and CDR2 SMNVEV (reference sequence).

This receptor was identified in a man between 40 and 49 years old who had recovered from COVID-19. What was sequenced was PBMCs or T cells enriched from blood (not recorded which). J is TRBJ1-2 and V is TRBV27, with 9 bases that match TRBD1. The CDR3 DNA sequence: TGTGCCAGCAGTTACAGGGGGCTTGATGGCTACACCTTC. This translates into CASSYRGLDGYTF.